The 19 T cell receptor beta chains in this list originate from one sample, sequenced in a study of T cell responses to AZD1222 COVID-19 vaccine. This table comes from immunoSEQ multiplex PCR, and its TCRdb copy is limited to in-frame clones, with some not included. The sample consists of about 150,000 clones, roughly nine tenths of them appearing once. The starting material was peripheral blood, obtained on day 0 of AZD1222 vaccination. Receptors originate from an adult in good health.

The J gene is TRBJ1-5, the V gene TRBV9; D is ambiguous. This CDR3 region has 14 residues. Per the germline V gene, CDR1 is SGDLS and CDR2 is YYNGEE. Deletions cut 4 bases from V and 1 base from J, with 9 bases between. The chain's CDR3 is CASSPNPSNQPQHF. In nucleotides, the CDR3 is TGTGCCAGCAGCCCCAACCCGAGCAATCAGCCCCAGCATTTT. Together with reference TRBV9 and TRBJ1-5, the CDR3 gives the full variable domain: DSGVTQTPKHLITATGQRVTLRCSPRSGDLSVYWYQQSLDQGLQFLIQYYNGEERAKGNILERFSAQQFPDLHSELNLSSLELGDSALYFCASSPNPSNQPQHFGDGTRLSIL.

The CDR3 region is CASSLGGRGYEQYF. The CDR3 DNA sequence: TGTGCCAGCAGCTTAGGTGGCCGAGGCTACGAGCAGTACTTC. V and J are TRBV11-3 and TRBJ2-7, with D unresolved. Germline V gives CDR1 SGHNT, CDR2 YENEEA. V lost 1 base, J lost 3 bases, and 10 bases lay in between. CDR3 length equals 14 residues.

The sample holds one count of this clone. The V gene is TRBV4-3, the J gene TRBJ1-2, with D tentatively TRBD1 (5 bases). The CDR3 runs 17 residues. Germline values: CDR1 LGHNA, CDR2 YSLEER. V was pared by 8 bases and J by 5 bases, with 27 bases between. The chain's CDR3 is CASSLQTGRGWAYGYTF. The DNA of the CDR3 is TGCGCCAGCTCTCTACAGACGGGGAGGGGTTGGGCGTATGGCTACACCTTC.

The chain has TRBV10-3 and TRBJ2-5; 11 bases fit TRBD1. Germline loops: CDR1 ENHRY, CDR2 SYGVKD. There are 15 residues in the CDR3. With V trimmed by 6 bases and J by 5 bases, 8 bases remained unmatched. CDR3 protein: CAIREGQGVFETQYF. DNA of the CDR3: TGTGCCATCAGGGAGGGACAGGGGGTTTTTGAGACCCAGTACTTC.

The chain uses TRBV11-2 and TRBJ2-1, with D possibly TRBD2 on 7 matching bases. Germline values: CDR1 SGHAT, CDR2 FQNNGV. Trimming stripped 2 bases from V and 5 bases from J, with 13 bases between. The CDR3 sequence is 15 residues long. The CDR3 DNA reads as TGTGCCAGCAGCTTATGGGGGGGGGCGAACAATGAGCAGTTCTTC. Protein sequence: CASSLWGGANNEQFF. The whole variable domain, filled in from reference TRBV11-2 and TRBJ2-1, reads EAGVAQSPRYKIIEKRQSVAFWCNPISGHATLYWYQQILGQGPKLLIQFQNNGVVDDSQLPKDRFSAERLKGVDSTLKIQPAKLEDSAVYLCASSLWGGANNEQFFGPGTRLTVL.

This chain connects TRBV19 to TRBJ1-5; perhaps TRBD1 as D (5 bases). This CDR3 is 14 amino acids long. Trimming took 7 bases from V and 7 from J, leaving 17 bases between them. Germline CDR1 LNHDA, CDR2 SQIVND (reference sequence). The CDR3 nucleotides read TGTGCCAGTACCGAGGGGAGGGGAGTCCAGCCCCAGCATTTT. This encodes CASTEGRGVQPQHF.

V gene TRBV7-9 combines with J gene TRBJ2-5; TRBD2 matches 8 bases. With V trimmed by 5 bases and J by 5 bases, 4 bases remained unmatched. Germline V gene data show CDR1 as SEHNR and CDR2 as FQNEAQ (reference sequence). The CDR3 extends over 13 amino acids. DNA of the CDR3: TGTGCCAGCAGCCGGACTAGCCGCGAGACCCAGTACTTC. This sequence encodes CASSRTSRETQYF.

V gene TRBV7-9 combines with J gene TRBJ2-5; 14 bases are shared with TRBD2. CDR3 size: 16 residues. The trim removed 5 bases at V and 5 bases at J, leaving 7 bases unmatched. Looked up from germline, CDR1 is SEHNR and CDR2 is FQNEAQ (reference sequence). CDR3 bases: TGTGCCAGCAGCGAACGACTAGCGGGAGGGCGGGAGACCCAGTACTTC. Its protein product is CASSERLAGGRETQYF.

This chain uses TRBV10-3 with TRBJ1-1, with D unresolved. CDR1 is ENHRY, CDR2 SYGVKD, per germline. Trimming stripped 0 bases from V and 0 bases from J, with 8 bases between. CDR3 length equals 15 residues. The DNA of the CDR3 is TGTGCCATCAGTGAGTCGGAGGGCCTGAACACTGAAGCTTTCTTT. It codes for CAISESEGLNTEAFF.

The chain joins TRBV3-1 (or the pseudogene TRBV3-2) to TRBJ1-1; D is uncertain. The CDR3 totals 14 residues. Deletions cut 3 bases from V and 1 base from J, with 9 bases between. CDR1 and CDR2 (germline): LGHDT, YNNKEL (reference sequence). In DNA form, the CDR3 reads TGTGCCAGCAGCCAGGTGCGGGGGAACACTGAAGCTTTCTTT. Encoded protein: CASSQVRGNTEAFF.

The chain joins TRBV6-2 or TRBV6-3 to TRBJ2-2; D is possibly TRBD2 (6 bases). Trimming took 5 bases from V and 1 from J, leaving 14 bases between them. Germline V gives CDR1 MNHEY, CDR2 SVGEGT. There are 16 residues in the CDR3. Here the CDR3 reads CASSDPGRRNTGELFF. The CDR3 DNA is TGTGCCAGCAGTGACCCAGGGAGGAGGAACACCGGGGAGCTGTTTTTT.

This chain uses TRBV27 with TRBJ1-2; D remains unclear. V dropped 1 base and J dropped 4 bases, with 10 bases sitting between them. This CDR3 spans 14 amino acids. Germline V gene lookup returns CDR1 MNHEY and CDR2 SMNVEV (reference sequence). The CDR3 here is CASSLFGGSYGYTF. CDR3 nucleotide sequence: TGTGCCAGCAGTTTATTCGGTGGGAGCTATGGCTACACCTTC.

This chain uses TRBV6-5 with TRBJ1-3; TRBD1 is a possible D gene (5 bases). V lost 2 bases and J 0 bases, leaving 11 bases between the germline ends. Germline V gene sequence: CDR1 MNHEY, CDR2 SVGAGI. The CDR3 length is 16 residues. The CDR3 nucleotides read TGTGCCAGCAGTTACGGGGCCCCCCTCTCTGGAAACACCATATATTTT. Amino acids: CASSYGAPLSGNTIYF.

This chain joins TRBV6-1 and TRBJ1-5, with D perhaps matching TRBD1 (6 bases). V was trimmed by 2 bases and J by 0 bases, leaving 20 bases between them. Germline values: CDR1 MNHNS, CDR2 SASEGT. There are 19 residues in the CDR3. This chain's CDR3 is CASSEPPGATFLSNQPQHF. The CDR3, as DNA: TGTGCCAGCAGTGAACCCCCAGGGGCGACCTTCCTTAGCAATCAGCCCCAGCATTTT.

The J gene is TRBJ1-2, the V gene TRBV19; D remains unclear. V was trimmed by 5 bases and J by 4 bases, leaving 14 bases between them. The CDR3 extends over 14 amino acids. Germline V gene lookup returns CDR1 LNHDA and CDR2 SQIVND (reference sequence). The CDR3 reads CASSDGLAGYGYTF. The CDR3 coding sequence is TGTGCCAGTAGTGACGGACTCGCGGGCTATGGCTACACCTTC.

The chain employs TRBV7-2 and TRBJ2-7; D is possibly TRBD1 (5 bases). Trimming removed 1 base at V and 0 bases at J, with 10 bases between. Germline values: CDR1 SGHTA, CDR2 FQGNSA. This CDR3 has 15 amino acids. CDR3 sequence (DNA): TGTGCCAGCAGCTTAGGGGGCTTGAGCTCCTACGAGCAGTACTTC. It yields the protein CASSLGGLSSYEQYF. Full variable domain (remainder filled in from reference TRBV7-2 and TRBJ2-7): GAGVSQSPSNKVTEKGKDVELRCDPISGHTALYWYRQSLGQGLEFLIYFQGNSAPDKSGLPSDRFSAERTGGSVSTLTIQRTQQEDSAVYLCASSLGGLSSYEQYFGPGTRLTVT.

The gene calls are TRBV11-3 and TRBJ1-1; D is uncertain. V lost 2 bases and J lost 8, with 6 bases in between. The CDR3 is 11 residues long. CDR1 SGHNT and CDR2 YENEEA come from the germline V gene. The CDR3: CASSLTAEAFF. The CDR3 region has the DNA TGTGCCAGCAGCTTAACGGCCGAAGCTTTCTTT.

In DNA, the CDR3 is TGTGCCAGCAGTTTCCGACTAACGGGGGATGAGCAGTTCTTC. Protein product: CASSFRLTGDEQFF. The chain employs TRBV28 and TRBJ2-1, with a weak D call TRBD2 (6 bases). Germline values: CDR1 MDHEN, CDR2 SYDVKM. The CDR3 extends over 14 amino acids. Between the trimmed V and J ends, which lost 3 bases and 8 bases, there was a span of 14 bases.

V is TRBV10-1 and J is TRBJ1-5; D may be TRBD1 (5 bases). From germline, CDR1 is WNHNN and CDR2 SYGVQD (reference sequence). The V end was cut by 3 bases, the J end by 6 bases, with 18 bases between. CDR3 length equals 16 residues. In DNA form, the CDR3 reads TGCGCCAGCAGTGACTCCAAGTCCAGGGTGGCTCAGCCCCAGCATTTT. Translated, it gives CASSDSKSRVAQPQHF.